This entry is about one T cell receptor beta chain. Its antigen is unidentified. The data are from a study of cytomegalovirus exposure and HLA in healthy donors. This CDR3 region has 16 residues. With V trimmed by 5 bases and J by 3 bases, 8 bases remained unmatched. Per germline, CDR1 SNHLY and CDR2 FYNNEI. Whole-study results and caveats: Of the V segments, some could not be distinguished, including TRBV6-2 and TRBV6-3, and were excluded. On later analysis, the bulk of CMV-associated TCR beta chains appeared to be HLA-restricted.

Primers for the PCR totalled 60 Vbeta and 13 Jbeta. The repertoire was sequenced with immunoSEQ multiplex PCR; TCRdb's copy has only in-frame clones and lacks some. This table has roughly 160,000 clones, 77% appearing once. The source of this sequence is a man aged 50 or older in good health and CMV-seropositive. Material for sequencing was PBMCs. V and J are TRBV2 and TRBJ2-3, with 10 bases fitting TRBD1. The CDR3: CASSLGTGVRTDTQYF. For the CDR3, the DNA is TGTGCCAGCAGTCTCGGGACAGGGGTTCGGACAGATACGCAGTATTTT.